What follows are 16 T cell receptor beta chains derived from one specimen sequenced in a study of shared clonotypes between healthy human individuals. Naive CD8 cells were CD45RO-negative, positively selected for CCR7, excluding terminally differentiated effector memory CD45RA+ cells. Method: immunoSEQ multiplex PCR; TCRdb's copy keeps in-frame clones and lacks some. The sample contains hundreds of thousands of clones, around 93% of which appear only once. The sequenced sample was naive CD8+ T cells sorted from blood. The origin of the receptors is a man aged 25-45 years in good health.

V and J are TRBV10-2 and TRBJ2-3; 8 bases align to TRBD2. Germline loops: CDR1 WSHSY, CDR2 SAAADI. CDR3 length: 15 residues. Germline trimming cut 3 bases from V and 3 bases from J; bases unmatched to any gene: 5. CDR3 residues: CASSDPAGVTDTQYF. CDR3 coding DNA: TGCGCCAGCAGTGACCCAGCGGGAGTTACAGATACGCAGTATTTT.

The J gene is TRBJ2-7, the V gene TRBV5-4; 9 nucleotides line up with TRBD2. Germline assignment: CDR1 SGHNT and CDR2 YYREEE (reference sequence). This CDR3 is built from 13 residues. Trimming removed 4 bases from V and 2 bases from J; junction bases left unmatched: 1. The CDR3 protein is CASSIAGAYEQYF. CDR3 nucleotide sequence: TGTGCCAGCAGCATAGCGGGGGCCTACGAGCAGTACTTC.

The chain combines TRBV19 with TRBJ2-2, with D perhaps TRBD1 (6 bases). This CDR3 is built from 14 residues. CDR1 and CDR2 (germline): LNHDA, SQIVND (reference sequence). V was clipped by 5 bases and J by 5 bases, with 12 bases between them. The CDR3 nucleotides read TGTGCCAGTAGTGATCAGGGGTGGACCGGGGAGCTGTTTTTT. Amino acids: CASSDQGWTGELFF.

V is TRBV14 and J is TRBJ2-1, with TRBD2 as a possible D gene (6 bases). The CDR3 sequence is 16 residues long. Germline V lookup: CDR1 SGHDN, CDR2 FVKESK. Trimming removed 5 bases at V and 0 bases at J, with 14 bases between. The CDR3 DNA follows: TGTGCCAGCAGCAGGGACGGGAGAAGCTCCTACAATGAGCAGTTCTTC. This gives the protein CASSRDGRSSYNEQFF.

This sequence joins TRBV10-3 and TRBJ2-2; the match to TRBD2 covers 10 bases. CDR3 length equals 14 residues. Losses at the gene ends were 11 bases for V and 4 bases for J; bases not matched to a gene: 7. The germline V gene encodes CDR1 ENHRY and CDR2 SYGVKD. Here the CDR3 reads CAVLAGDGTGELFF. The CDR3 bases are TGTGCCGTCCTAGCGGGAGACGGCACCGGGGAGCTGTTTTTT.

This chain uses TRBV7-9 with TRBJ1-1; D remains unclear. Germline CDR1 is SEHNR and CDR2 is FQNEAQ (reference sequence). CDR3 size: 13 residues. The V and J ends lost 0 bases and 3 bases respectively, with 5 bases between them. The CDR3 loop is CASSLAVDTEAFF. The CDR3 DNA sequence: TGTGCCAGCAGCTTAGCGGTAGACACTGAAGCTTTCTTT. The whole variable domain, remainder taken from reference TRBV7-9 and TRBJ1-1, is DTGVSQNPRHKITKRGQNVTFRCDPISEHNRLYWYRQTLGQGPEFLTYFQNEAQLEKSRLLSDRFSAERPKGSFSTLEIQRTEQGDSAMYLCASSLAVDTEAFFGQGTRLTVV.

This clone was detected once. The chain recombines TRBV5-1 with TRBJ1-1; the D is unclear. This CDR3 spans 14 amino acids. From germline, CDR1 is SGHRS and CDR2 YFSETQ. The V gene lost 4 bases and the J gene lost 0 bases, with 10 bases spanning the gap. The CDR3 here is CASSLFYMNTEAFF. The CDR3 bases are TGCGCCAGCAGCCTGTTTTATATGAACACTGAAGCTTTCTTT.

This chain's CDR3 is CAWSATSAGTDTQYF. The CDR3 DNA follows: TGTGCCTGGAGCGCCACTAGCGCAGGTACAGATACGCAGTATTTT. The chain carries TRBV30 and TRBJ2-3; 7 positions match TRBD2. The V gene's germline CDR1 is GTSNPN and CDR2 SVGIG (reference sequence). The CDR3 runs to 15 residues. V lost 3 bases to trimming and J lost 3 bases; unmatched junction nucleotides: 9.

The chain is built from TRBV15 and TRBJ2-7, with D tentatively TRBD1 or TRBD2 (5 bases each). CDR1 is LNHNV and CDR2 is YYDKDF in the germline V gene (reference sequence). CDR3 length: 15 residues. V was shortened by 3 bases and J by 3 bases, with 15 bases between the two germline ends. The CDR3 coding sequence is TGTGCCACCAGCAGTACCCGGGACCGAGACTACGAGCAGTACTTC. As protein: CATSSTRDRDYEQYF. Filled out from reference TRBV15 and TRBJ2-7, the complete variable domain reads DAMVIQNPRYQVTQFGKPVTLSCSQTLNHNVMYWYQQKSSQAPKLLFHYYDKDFNNEADTPDNFQSRRPNTSFCFLDIRSPGLGDTAMYLCATSSTRDRDYEQYFGPGTRLTVT.

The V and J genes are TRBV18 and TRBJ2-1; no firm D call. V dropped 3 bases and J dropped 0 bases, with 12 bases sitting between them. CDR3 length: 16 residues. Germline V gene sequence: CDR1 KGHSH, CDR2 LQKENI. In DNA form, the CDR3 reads TGTGCCAGCTCACCCACCTCAAGAAGCTCCTACAATGAGCAGTTCTTC. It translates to CASSPTSRSSYNEQFF.

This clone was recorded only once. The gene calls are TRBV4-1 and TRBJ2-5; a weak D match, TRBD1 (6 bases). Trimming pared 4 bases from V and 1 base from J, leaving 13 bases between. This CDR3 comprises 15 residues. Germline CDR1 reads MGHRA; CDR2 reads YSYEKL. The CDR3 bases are TGCGCCAGCAGCCTAAATCAACAGGGCCAAGAGACCCAGTACTTC. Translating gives CASSLNQQGQETQYF.

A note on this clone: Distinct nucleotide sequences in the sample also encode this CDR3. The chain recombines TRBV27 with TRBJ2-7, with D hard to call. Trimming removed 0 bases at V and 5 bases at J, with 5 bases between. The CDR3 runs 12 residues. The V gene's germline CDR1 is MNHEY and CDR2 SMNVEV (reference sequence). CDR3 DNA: TGTGCCAGCAGTTTATCTGGGGACGAGCAGTACTTC. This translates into CASSLSGDEQYF.

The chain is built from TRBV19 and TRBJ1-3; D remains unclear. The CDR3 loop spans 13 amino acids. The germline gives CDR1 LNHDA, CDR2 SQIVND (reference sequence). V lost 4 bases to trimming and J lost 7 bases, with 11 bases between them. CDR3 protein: CASSTYSENTIYF. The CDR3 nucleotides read TGTGCCAGTAGTACGTACAGTGAGAACACCATATATTTT.

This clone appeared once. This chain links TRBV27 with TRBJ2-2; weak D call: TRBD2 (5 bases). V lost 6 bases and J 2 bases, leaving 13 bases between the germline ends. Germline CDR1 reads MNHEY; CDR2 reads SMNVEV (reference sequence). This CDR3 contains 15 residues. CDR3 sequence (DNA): TGTGCCAGCAGCAAGAACCGGGAAAACACCGGGGAGCTGTTTTTT. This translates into CASSKNRENTGELFF.

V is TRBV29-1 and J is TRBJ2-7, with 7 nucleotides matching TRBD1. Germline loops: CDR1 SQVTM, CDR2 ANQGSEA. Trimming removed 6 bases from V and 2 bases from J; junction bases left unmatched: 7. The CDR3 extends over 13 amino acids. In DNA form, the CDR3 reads TGCAGCGTCGCCGACAGGGTGGCCTACGAGCAGTACTTC. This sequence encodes CSVADRVAYEQYF.

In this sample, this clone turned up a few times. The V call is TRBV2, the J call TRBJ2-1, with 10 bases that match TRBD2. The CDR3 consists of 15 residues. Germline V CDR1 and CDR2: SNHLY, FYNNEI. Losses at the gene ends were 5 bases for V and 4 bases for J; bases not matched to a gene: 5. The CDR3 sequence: CASSHTSGVYNEQFF. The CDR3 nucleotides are TGTGCCAGCAGTCACACTAGCGGGGTATACAATGAGCAGTTCTTC.